Listed here is a single TCR beta chain. The antigen is unknown. Germline V lookup: CDR1 SGHTA, CDR2 FQGNSA. With V trimmed by 5 bases and J by 3 bases, 5 bases remained unmatched. The length of the CDR3 is 15 residues. This entry is derived from a study of T-cell memory formation after mild COVID-19. TCRdb re-called the 5' RACE reads with MiXCR, one entry per CDR3 protein. Of some 320,000 distinct CDR3 sequences listed, approximately 15% were seen once; the top ten hold 20% to 25%. Notes on the study in general: Contracting clones localized mainly to CM and EM when CD4+ and mainly to EMRA when CD8+.

This sequence originates from a man aged 18 to 29 who had mild COVID-19 (a few samples of this study predate the infection). Cell type and time point are not known. The specimen was PBMCs or a T cell subset sorted from them (not recorded which). The V call is TRBV7-2, the J call TRBJ2-7, with 12 bases that match TRBD1. The CDR3 coding sequence is TGTGCCAGCAGCGGGGGACAGGGGGCCCGCTACGAGCAGTACTTC. Its translation is CASSGGQGARYEQYF.